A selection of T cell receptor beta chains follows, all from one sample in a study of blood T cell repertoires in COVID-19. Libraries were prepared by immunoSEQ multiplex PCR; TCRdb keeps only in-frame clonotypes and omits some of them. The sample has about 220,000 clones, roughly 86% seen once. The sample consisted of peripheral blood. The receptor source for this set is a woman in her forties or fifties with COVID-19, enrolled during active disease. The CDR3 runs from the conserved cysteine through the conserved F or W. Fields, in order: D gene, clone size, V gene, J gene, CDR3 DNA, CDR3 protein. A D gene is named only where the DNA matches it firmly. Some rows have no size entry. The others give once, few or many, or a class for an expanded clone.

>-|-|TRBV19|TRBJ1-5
TGTGCCAGTAGTATAGCAGGCAACGGCAATCAGCCCCAGCATTTT
CASSIAGNGNQPQHF
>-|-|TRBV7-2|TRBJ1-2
TGTGCCAGCAGCTTTTTGGGGGCAGGGAATGGCTACACCTTC
CASSFLGAGNGYTF
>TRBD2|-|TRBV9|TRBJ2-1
TGTGCCAGCAGCGTAACCAGCGGGGGGACCGAGCAGTTCTTC
CASSVTSGGTEQFF
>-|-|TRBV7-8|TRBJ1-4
TGTGCCAGCAGCCCGAACCAGGGGAGTAATGAAAAACTGTTTTTT
CASSPNQGSNEKLFF
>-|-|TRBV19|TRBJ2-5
TGTGCCAGCGGGGGGACATTCCAAGAGACCCAGTACTTC
CASGGTFQETQYF
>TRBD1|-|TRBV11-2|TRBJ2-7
TGTGCCAGCAGCTCGAACAGGGGGAGGATCCACGAGCAGTACTTC
CASSSNRGRIHEQYF
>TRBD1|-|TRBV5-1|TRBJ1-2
TGCGCCAGCAGCTTGTATCAGGGGGCAGCTAACTATGGCTACACCTTC
CASSLYQGAANYGYTF
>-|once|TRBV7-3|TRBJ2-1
TGTGCCAGCAGCTTAAGGGGGGGCACCTACAATGAGCAGTTCTTC
CASSLRGGTYNEQFF
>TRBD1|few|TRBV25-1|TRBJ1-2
TGTGCCAGCAGTGACACAGGGGATGGCTACACCTTC
CASSDTGDGYTF
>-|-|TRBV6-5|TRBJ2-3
TGTGCCAGCAGTTACGAGTGGGGGAGGACGCAGTATTTT
CASSYEWGRTQYF
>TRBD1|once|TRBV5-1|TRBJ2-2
TGCGCCAGCAGCTTGGGTCAGGGGGCGCTTAGCACCGGGGAGCTGTTTTTT
CASSLGQGALSTGELFF
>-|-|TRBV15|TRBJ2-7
TGTGCCACCAGCAGAAATAGGGAGGCGTCCTACGAGCAGTACTTC
CATSRNREASYEQYF
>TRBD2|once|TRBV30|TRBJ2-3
TGTGCCTGGGGGGCTCCGGGACTAGCGGGGGCCACAGATACGCAGTATTTT
CAWGAPGLAGATDTQYF
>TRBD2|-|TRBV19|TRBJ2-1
TGTGCCAGTACCCCCCTAGCGGGGGGCAATGAGCAGTTCTTC
CASTPLAGGNEQFF
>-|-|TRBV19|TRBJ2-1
TGTGCCAGTAGTATTAAAATCTACAATGAGCAGTTCTTC
CASSIKIYNEQFF
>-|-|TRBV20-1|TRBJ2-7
TGCAGTGCTATAAGAGGTTGGGAGCAGTACTTC
CSAIRGWEQYF
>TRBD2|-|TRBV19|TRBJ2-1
TGTGCCAGTAGCCCGACTAGCGGGGGGTACAATGAGCAGTTCTTC
CASSPTSGGYNEQFF
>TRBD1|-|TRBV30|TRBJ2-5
TGTGCCTGGAGTAACGACAGGGGGCGCAGGGAGACCCAGTACTTC
CAWSNDRGRRETQYF
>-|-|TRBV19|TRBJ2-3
TGTGCCAGTAGTAAGGGGGGGCGCGGAGGGAGCACAGATACGCAGTATTTT
CASSKGGRGGSTDTQYF
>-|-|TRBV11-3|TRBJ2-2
TGTGCCAGCAGCTCCTCAGGGGACACCGGGGAGCTGTTTTTT
CASSSSGDTGELFF
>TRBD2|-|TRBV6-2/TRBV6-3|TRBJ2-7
TGTGCCAGCAGTTACGCGGGACTAGCCACAGCCTACGAGCAGTACTTC
CASSYAGLATAYEQYF
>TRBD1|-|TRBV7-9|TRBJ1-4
TGTGCCAGCAGCTTAGCGCTGGGACAGGGGAGTGAAAAACTGTTTTTT
CASSLALGQGSEKLFF
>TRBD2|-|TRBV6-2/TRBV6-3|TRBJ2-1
TGTGCCAGCAGTTTAGCGGGGGGGATGAATGAGCAGTTCTTC
CASSLAGGMNEQFF
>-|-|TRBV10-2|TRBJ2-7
TGCGCCAGTAGTAGTCAGTCCTACGAGCAGTACTTC
CASSSQSYEQYF
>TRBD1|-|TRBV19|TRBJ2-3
TGTGCCAGTAGTACCCCAGCGGGGACAGGGGGGACGAATACGCAGTATTTT
CASSTPAGTGGTNTQYF
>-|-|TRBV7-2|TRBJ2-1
TGTGCCAGCAGCTTCATATCAGCGGGCTACAATGAGCAGTTCTTC
CASSFISAGYNEQFF
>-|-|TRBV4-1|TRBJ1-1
TGCGCCAGCAGCCCCTGGTTGCGGGGAACCACTGAAGCTTTCTTT
CASSPWLRGTTEAFF
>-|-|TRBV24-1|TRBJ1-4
TGTGCCACCAGTGAAGGGGGTAATGAAAAACTGTTTTTT
CATSEGGNEKLFF
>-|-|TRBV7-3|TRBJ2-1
TGTGCCAGCAGCTTGGACAAGGGCTCCTACAATGAGCAGTTCTTC
CASSLDKGSYNEQFF
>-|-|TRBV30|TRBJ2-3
TGTGCCTGGAGGGGGACTTTTTATAGCACAGATACGCAGTATTTT
CAWRGTFYSTDTQYF
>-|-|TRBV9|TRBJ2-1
TGTGCCAGCAGCGTACAGGGGCCCGACAATGAGCAGTTCTTC
CASSVQGPDNEQFF
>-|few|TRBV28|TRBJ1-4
TGTGCCAGCAGTTCCTACAAGACAGCTGCAACTAATGAAAAACTGTTTTTT
CASSSYKTAATNEKLFF
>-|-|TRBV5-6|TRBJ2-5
TGTGCCAGCAGCTGGAGGGGCGGACAAGAGACCCAGTACTTC
CASSWRGGQETQYF
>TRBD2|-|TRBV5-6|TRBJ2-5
TGTGCCAGCAGCCAATTAGCGGGGGGGAAGATAGAGACCCAGTACTTC
CASSQLAGGKIETQYF
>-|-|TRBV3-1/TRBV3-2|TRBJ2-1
TGTGCCAGCAGCCAAGAAGGTGGCGGTCGGAATGAGCAGTTCTTC
CASSQEGGGRNEQFF
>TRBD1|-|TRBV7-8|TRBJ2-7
TGTGCCAGCAGCTTAACACCCGGGACAGGGCTCTACGAGCAGTACTTC
CASSLTPGTGLYEQYF
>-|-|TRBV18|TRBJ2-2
TGTGCCAGCTCAGCACCTCAGGGTCACGGGGAGCTGTTTTTT
CASSAPQGHGELFF
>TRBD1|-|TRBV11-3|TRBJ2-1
TGTGCCAGCAGCTCTCGGACAGGGCCACACAATGAGCAGTTCTTC
CASSSRTGPHNEQFF
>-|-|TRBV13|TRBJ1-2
TGTGCCAACTCAGGGAACTATGGCTACACCTTC
CANSGNYGYTF
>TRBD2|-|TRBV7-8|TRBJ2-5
TGTGCCAGCACTCGGACTAGCGGGGGAATAGAGACCCAGTACTTC
CASTRTSGGIETQYF
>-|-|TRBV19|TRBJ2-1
TGTGCCAGTAGTTCTCGGGCCTACAATGAGCAGTTCTTC
CASSSRAYNEQFF
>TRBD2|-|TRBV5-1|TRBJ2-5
TGCGCCAGCAGTTCCTCTAGCGGGGGGCCTGAAGAGACCCAGTACTTC
CASSSSSGGPEETQYF
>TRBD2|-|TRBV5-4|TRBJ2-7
TGTGCATACAACCCAGACGGGGGGAGGTACGAGCAGTACTTC
CAYNPDGGRYEQYF
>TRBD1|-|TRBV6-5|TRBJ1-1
TGTGCCAGCAGTTATGGCAGGGGGAGCACTGAAGCTTTCTTT
CASSYGRGSTEAFF
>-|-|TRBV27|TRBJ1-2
TGTGCCAGCAGGACCAGCGGGACCGATGGCTACACCTTC
CASRTSGTDGYTF
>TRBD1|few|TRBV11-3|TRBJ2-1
TGTGCCAGCAGCCCCTTCCGGGACAGGGATGGCAATGAGCAGTTCTTC
CASSPFRDRDGNEQFF
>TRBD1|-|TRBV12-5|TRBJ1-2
TGTGCTAGTGGTTTGGTGGACAGGGGGCCCGGAGAGACCTTC
CASGLVDRGPGETF
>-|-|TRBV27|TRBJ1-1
TGTGCCAGCAGATCCATCACTGAAGCTTTCTTT
CASRSITEAFF
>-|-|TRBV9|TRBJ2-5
TGTGCCAGCAGCGTAGGCCCTGGGGGGGCGAAGACCCAGTACTTC
CASSVGPGGAKTQYF
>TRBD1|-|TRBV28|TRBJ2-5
TGTGCCAGCAGTTCCTTGACAGGGGGTGAGACCCAGTACTTC
CASSSLTGGETQYF
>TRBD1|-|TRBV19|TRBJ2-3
TGTGCCAGTAGTATAGCACAGGGGGACGCAGATACGCAGTATTTT
CASSIAQGDADTQYF